This is a list of T cell receptor beta chains from one sample in a study of blood T cell repertoires in COVID-19. Sequencing was performed with immunoSEQ multiplex PCR; in TCRdb, only in-frame clones are kept and a portion is missing. Here the sample spans about 120,000 clones, about 88% being singletons. Sample: peripheral blood. The receptor set was obtained from a woman aged 70 to 79 who had recovered from COVID-19. Each CDR3 is given with its conserved first and last residue. D genes are given only for firm matches. Clone size is stated in some rows and not others, as once, few, many or a class when expanded.

DNA,CDR3,V,D,size,J
TGTGCCAGCAGCTTAGCTCGAGGGCTTGAAGCTTTCTTT,CASSLARGLEAFF,TRBV11-1,-,-,TRBJ1-1
TGCAGCGTTTCGGACAGGGGAGGAGATACGCAGTATTTT,CSVSDRGGDTQYF,TRBV29-1,TRBD1,-,TRBJ2-3
TGCGCCAGCAGCTTTAGCGGGAGTACCTACGAGCAGTACTTC,CASSFSGSTYEQYF,TRBV5-1,TRBD2,-,TRBJ2-7
TGCGCCAGCAGCGCACAGGGTACAAATTCACCCCTCCACTTT,CASSAQGTNSPLHF,TRBV5-1,-,few,TRBJ1-6
TGTGCCAGCAGCTTAGACAACCCTAGTCCTTATGGCTACACCTTC,CASSLDNPSPYGYTF,TRBV7-2,-,once,TRBJ1-2
TGTGCCAGCAGGGAAAAGGGAGGCGGGGGCACAGAGACCCAGTACTTC,CASREKGGGGTETQYF,TRBV5-6,-,-,TRBJ2-5
TGCGCCAGCAGCCAAGAACCCCCAGCGGGGTCAACCTACAATGAGCAGTTCTTC,CASSQEPPAGSTYNEQFF,TRBV4-1,TRBD2,-,TRBJ2-1
TGTGCCAGCAGCGTAGGCCCCGAAAGGGGCTCACCCCTCCACTTT,CASSVGPERGSPLHF,TRBV9,-,-,TRBJ1-6
TGTGCCAGCAGCCAAGTTGGGACGTCAGGGGGCCTTCATGCTGAAGCTTTCTTT,CASSQVGTSGGLHAEAFF,TRBV4-2,TRBD1,-,TRBJ1-1
TGCAGCGTTGGAGGGGGCAGTGGCTACACCTTC,CSVGGGSGYTF,TRBV29-1,TRBD1,-,TRBJ1-2
TGTGCCAGCAGTTTCGAGGGAAGTCCTCCGTCGTATGGCTACACCTTC,CASSFEGSPPSYGYTF,TRBV28,-,-,TRBJ1-2
TGTGCCAGCAGTCGCACAAACTCCTACAATGAGCAGTTCTTC,CASSRTNSYNEQFF,TRBV7-3,-,-,TRBJ2-1
TGTGCCAGCAGCTTGACTAGCGGGGGGAGTCTGTACAATGAGCAGTTCTTC,CASSLTSGGSLYNEQFF,TRBV7-2,TRBD2,-,TRBJ2-1
TGTGCCAGCAGCGGACTTCGGGGTGTAGCTTTCTTT,CASSGLRGVAFF,TRBV11-2,-,-,TRBJ1-1
TGTGCCAGCACCTTCACGGGGTGGGCGGGGGAGCAAGAGACCCAGTACTTC,CASTFTGWAGEQETQYF,TRBV7-2,TRBD2,once,TRBJ2-5
TGTGCCAGCAGCTTAGGATCAGGTTCTGGAAACACCATATATTTT,CASSLGSGSGNTIYF,TRBV11-3,-,-,TRBJ1-3
TGTGCCAGTACTTTCCGGGACAGGGGCACCTACGAGCAGTACTTC,CASTFRDRGTYEQYF,TRBV28,TRBD1,-,TRBJ2-7
TGCGCCAGCAGTCAATCGGGCAATTCCCCAGATACGCAGTATTTT,CASSQSGNSPDTQYF,TRBV23-1,-,-,TRBJ2-3
TGTGCCAGCACCTCGGGGGGATTCATGAACACTGAAGCTTTCTTT,CASTSGGFMNTEAFF,TRBV28,-,-,TRBJ1-1
TGTGCCAGCAGACGGACAGGAGTAGAAGCTTTCTTT,CASRRTGVEAFF,TRBV12-3/TRBV12-4,TRBD1,-,TRBJ1-1
TGTGCCAGCAGCGCGGGGTCGATCACGGGCCCCCGGTATGGCTACACCTTC,CASSAGSITGPRYGYTF,TRBV9,-,once,TRBJ1-2
TGTGCCAGCAGTGCGGACATGCTAAAACTGTTTTTT,CASSADMLKLFF,TRBV2,-,-,TRBJ1-4